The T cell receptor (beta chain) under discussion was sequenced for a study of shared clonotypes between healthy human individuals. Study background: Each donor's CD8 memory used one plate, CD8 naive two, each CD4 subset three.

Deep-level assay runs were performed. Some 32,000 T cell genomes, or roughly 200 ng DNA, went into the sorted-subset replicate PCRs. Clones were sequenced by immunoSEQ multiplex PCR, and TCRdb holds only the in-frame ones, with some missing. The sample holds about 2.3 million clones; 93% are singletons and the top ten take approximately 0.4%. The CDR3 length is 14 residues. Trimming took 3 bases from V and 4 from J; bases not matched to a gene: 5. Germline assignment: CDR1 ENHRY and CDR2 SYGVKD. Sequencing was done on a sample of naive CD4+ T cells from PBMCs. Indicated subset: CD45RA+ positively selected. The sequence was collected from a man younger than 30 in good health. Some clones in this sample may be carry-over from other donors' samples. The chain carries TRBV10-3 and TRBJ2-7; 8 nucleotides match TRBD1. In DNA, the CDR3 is TGTGCCATCAGTGAACAGGGGGTGAAGTACGAGCAGTACTTC. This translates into CAISEQGVKYEQYF.